This TCR beta chain originates from a study of T-cell reconstitution after alpha-beta-depleted transplantation in children. The study, taken as a whole, reports: Expanded clones from the graft, numbering several hundred, reportedly supplied alpha-beta T cells about two months after transplant.

This clonotype has more than one count but fewer than ten. Its cognate antigen is unknown. The CDR3 totals 13 residues. Trimming removed 2 bases at V and 5 bases at J, with 12 bases between. Germline V gene lookup returns CDR1 SQVTM and CDR2 ANQGSEA. Preparation of the TCRbeta library used unique molecular identifiers. TCRdb ran MiXCR on the PCR reads and lists one entry per CDR3 protein. In the table there are around 600,000 distinct CDR3 sequences, roughly 23% of which are singletons. The sequence was collected from a boy younger than two who had a stem cell transplant for acute myeloid leukemia, so the T cells may come from the graft donor. The sample was PBMCs, mostly from graft donor cells, taken 360 days after TCRalphabeta/CD19-depleted stem cell transplant. The V gene is TRBV29-1, the J gene TRBJ1-1; possible D gene TRBD1, 5 bases. CDR3 region: CSVEMRQGTEAFF. The CDR3 DNA reads as TGCAGCGTTGAAATGCGGCAGGGAACTGAAGCTTTCTTT. The full variable domain, in which reference TRBV29-1 and TRBJ1-1 provide the parts outside the CDR3, is SAVISQKPSRDICQRGTSLTIQCQVDSQVTMMFWYRQQPGQSLTLIATANQGSEATYESGFVIDKFPISRPNLTFSTLTVSNMSPEDSSIYLCSVEMRQGTEAFFGQGTRLTVV.